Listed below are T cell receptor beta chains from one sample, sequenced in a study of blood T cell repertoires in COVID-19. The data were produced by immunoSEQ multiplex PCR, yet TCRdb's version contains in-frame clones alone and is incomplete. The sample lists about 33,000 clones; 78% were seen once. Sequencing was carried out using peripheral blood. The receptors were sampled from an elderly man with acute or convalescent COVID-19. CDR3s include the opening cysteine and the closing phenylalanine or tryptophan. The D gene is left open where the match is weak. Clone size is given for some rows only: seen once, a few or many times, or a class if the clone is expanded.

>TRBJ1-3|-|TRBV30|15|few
TGTGCCTGGAGTCCTCCGGACAGACTCACAAACACCATATATTTT
CAWSPPDRLTNTIYF
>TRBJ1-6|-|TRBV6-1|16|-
TGTGCCAGCAGTGTAAAAGGACAGAACCCAAATTCACCCCTCCACTTT
CASSVKGQNPNSPLHF
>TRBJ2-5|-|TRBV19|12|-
TGTGCCAGTAGGCCAAGGGGGGAGACCCAGTACTTC
CASRPRGETQYF
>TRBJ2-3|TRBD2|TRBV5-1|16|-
TGCGCCAGCAGCCCCGGGGGGGGAGTGTTAACAGATACGCAGTATTTT
CASSPGGGVLTDTQYF
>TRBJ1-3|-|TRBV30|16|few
TGTGCTTTAAGCATCGACAGGTCGAGCTCTGGAAACACCATATATTTT
CALSIDRSSSGNTIYF
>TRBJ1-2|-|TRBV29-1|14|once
TGCAGCGTTGGAATTGGACTCTCCAACTATGGCTACACCTTC
CSVGIGLSNYGYTF
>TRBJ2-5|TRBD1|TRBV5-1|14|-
TGCGCCAGCAGTTCGACAGGGGCGGGGGAGACCCAGTACTTC
CASSSTGAGETQYF
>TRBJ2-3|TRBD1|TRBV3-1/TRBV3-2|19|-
TGTGCCAGCAGCCAAGCGAGGGGGTTGCCAGGGGGCGAGACAGATACGCAGTATTTT
CASSQARGLPGGETDTQYF
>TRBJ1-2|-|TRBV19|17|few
TGTGCCAGTAGTATGCTAATCACGGGAGATAGAGGCTATGGCTACACCTTC
CASSMLITGDRGYGYTF
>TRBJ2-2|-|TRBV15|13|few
TGTGCCACCAGCGCGGATATGCTCGGGGAGCTGTTTTTT
CATSADMLGELFF
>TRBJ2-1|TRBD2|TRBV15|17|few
TGTGCCACCAGCCGACTAGCGGGGGGGCGCCCCATTGGTGAGCAGTTCTTC
CATSRLAGGRPIGEQFF
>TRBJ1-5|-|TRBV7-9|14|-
TGTGCCAGCAGCTTCGGGGGGATCAATCAGCCCCAGCATTTT
CASSFGGINQPQHF
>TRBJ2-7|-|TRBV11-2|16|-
TGTGCCAGCAGCTTAGAGGAGGACAGCAGCTCCTACGAGCAGTACTTC
CASSLEEDSSSYEQYF
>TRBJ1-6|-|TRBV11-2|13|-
TGTGCCAGCAACTCCGGGGGAGATTCACCCCTCCACTTT
CASNSGGDSPLHF
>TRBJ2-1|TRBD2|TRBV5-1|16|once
TGCGCCAGCAGCCGACTCGATAGCGGGGGGGCGGTTGAGCAGTTCTTC
CASSRLDSGGAVEQFF
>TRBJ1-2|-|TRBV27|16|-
TGTGCCAGCAGTTTATCGGGAGGGAGGGTGTCGGGTGGCTACACCTTC
CASSLSGGRVSGGYTF
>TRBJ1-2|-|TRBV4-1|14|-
TGCGCCAGCAGCCCGGGGGGGGGCGCGTATGGCTACACCTTC
CASSPGGGAYGYTF
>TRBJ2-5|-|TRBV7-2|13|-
TGTGCCAGCAGCTTAGGAGCGCGGGAGACCCAGTACTTC
CASSLGARETQYF
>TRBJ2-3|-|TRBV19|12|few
TGTGCCAGTAATTTAGACGCAGATACGCAGTATTTT
CASNLDADTQYF
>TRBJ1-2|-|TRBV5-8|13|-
TGTGCCAGCAGCTTGTTCAGGGACTATGGCTACACCTTC
CASSLFRDYGYTF
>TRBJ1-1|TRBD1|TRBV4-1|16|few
TGCGCCAGCAGCGCCCGCCAGGGGGATTTCGGCACTGAAGCTTTCTTT
CASSARQGDFGTEAFF
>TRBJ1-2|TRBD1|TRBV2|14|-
TGTGCCAGCAGTCCACAGGGGGGAAACTATGGCTACACCTTC
CASSPQGGNYGYTF
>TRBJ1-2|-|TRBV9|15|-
TGTGCCAGCAGCGTAGGAGACAGAGGCCTCTATGGCTACACCTTC
CASSVGDRGLYGYTF
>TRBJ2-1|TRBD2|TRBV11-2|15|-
TGTGCCAGCAGCGCCTCCGGGACTAGCGACAATGAGCAGTTCTTC
CASSASGTSDNEQFF
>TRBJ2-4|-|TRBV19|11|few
TGTGCCAGTACCCGGGGAAACATTCAGTACTTC
CASTRGNIQYF
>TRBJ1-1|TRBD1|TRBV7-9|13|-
TGTGCCAGCAGCTTAGCGTCCGGGACAGGGGCCTTCTTT
CASSLASGTGAFF
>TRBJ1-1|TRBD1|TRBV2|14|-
TGTGCCAGCAGTGGGGACAGGGGAGGAAATGAAGCTTTCTTT
CASSGDRGGNEAFF
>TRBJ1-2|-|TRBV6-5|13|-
TGTGCCAGCCAGCCATCCCGCGGGGATGGCTACACCTTC
CASQPSRGDGYTF
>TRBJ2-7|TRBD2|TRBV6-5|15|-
TGTGCCAGCATGAAGGGGTTAGCGGGCCCCAACGAGCAGTACTTC
CASMKGLAGPNEQYF
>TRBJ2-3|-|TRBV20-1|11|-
TGCAGTGCTAGGGGGGGAGATACGCAGTATTTT
CSARGGDTQYF
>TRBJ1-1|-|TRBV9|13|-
TGTGCCAGCAGCGTAGACCTTCTCGGGGGATCTTTCTTT
CASSVDLLGGSFF
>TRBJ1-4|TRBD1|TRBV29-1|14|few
TGCAGCGCGAGGGGACAGGGCGACAGAGAAAAACTGTTTTTT
CSARGQGDREKLFF
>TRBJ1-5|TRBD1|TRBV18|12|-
TGTGCCAGCTCACCCGGACAGGGGGCACTGCATTTT
CASSPGQGALHF
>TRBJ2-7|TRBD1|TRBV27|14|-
TGTGCCAGCAGTTTGGGGACAGTCCCTTACGAGCAGTACTTC
CASSLGTVPYEQYF
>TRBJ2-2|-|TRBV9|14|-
TGTGCCAGCAGCGGCCACAGGGCGGGCGGGGAGCTGTTTTTT
CASSGHRAGGELFF
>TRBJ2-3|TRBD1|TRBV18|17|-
TGTGCCAGCTCACAGCGAACCGGGACAGGGGGCACAGATACGCAGTATTTT
CASSQRTGTGGTDTQYF
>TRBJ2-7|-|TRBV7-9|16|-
TGTGCCAGCACCCGTTGGCTCACAGGGAGCCCCTACGAGCAGTACTTC
CASTRWLTGSPYEQYF
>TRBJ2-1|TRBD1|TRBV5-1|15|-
TGCGCCAGCGGGAGACAGGGGGCGGCCTACAATGAGCAGTTCTTC
CASGRQGAAYNEQFF
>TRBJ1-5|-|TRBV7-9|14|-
TGTGCCAGCAGTCTAACTAGGGGGAATCAGCCCCAGCATTTT
CASSLTRGNQPQHF
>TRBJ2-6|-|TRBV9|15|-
TGTGCCAGCAGCGTAGCCATCTCTGGGGCCAACGTCCTGACTTTC
CASSVAISGANVLTF
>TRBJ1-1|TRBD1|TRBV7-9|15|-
TGTGCCAGCAGCTATCCCCAGGGGGCCAACACTGAAGCTTTCTTT
CASSYPQGANTEAFF
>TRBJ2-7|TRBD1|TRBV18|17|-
TGTGCCAGCTCACCACCCCCCGGTACAGGGGTTTCCTACGAGCAGTACTTC
CASSPPPGTGVSYEQYF
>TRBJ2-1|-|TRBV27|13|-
TGTGCCAGCACAACAGACCTCTACAATGAGCAGTTCTTC
CASTTDLYNEQFF
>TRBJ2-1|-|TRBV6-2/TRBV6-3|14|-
TGTGCCAGCAGTTACGGGGGCAGGGGCCATGAGCAGTTCTTC
CASSYGGRGHEQFF
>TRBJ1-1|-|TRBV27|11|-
TGTGCCAGCAGTTTTCGGGGGGAAGCTTTCTTT
CASSFRGEAFF
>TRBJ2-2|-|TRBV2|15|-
TGTGCCAGCAGCAGAAGGGGACAGAACACCGGGGAGCTGTTTTTT
CASSRRGQNTGELFF
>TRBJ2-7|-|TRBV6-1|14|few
TGTGCCAGCAGTGAAACACTACGCTCCTACGAGCAGTACTTC
CASSETLRSYEQYF
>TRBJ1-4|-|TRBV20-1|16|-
TGCAGTGCTAGTTTCGCCTCAGGGGTGGGCACTGAAAAACTGTTTTTT
CSASFASGVGTEKLFF
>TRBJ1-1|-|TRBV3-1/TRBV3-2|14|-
TGTGCCAGCAGCCCCCTAGGCAGGGGAAAAGGAGCTTTCTTT
CASSPLGRGKGAFF
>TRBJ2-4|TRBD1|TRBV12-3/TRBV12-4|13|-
TGTGCCAGCAGTCAACAGGGGGCGCGGATGCTGTACTTC
CASSQQGARMLYF
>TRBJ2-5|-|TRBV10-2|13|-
TGCGCCAGCAGCAGGGGGGCTCGCGAGACCCAGTACTTC
CASSRGARETQYF
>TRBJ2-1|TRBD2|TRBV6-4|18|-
TGTGCCAGCAGTGAGTTTGGTAGCGGGGGGATTGACTACAATGAGCAGTTCTTC
CASSEFGSGGIDYNEQFF